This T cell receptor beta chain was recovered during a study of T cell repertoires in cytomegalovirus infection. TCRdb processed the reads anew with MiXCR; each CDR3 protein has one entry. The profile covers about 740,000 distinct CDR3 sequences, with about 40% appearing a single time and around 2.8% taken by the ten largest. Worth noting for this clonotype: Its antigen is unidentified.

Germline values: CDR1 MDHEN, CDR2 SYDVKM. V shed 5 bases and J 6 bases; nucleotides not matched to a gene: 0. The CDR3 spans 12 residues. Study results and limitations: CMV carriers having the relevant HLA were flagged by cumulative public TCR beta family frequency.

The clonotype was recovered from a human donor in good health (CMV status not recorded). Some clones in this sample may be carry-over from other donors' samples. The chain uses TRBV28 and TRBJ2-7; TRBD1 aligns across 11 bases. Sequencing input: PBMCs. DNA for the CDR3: TGTGCCAGCAGTGGACAGGGGGCCGAGCAGTACTTC. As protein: CASSGQGAEQYF.